This TCR beta chain derives from a study of identical twins. A universal primer binding site was introduced by template switching. The final cDNA contained unique molecular identifiers. One entry per CDR3 protein results from TCRdb running MiXCR on the 5' RACE reads. The data show some 900,000 distinct CDR3 sequences, approximately 13% seen once. The CDR3 contains 16 residues. The V gene's germline CDR1 is SEHNR and CDR2 FQNEAQ (reference sequence). V gave up 5 bases and J gave up 5 bases, with 21 bases separating them. The table lists this clonotype with a few counts. Its target is not known. General study results and limits: For cord blood, abundant beta clonotypes had fewer insertions, unlike memory repertoires, which showed none. Models predicted too little out-of-frame TCR alpha sharing in monozygotic twins.

These same data were also listed under a study on yellow fever vaccine responses in identical twins. That study adds: Twins reportedly had a vaccine T cell response that seemed partly convergent, partly personalized.

The TCR originated in a woman aged 18 to 35 in good health. The J gene is TRBJ2-5, the V gene TRBV7-9; D may match TRBD1 or TRBD2 (5 bases each). Specimen: PBMCs. The CDR3 is CASSPKEAGGWETQYF. The CDR3 DNA reads TGTGCCAGCAGCCCAAAGGAAGCTGGGGGTTGGGAGACCCAGTACTTC.